This paragraph reports one T cell receptor (beta chain). Looked up from germline, CDR1 is LNHDA and CDR2 is SQIVND (reference sequence). Trimming took off 7 bases at V and 0 bases at J, with 13 bases between the two ends. The CDR3 contains 15 residues. The record originates from a study of blood T cell repertoires in COVID-19. Study-level information: The origin of the acute and convalescent COVID-19 samples was the United States, Italy and Spain. PBMCs, B-cell-depleted T cells, or T cells provided the cDNA or gDNA that made up the material.

Per the authors' pipeline: Quantification of nucleated cells was approximated via reference gene primer amplification. Profiled with immunoSEQ multiplex PCR; TCRdb holds only in-frame clones, not every one. The DNA gave D and trimming, while V, J and clone size come from that table. Altogether 120,000 or so clones are present, about three quarters being singletons, with the ten largest covering under 2.5%. Material: peripheral blood. The sequence derives from an older woman with acute or convalescent COVID-19. This chain links TRBV19 with TRBJ1-3; D is possibly TRBD1 (6 bases). The CDR3 nucleotides are TGTGCCAGTACGAGGGGGAGTAACTCTGGAAACACCATATATTTT. It yields the protein CASTRGSNSGNTIYF.